This T cell receptor (beta chain) was obtained from a study of blood T cell repertoires in COVID-19 (dated by TCRdb to 2018 to 2020). For the wider study: Collaborator samples came from the United States, Italy and Spain and covered acute and convalescent phases of COVID-19. HLA class I and class II types, where available, came from metadata supplied by the sample provider rather than from assay-based typing. Deeply sampled blood TCRbeta repertoires from subjects exposed to, actively infected with, or recovered from COVID-19 were included in the dataset. A de-identified subject ID, COVID-19 status, age in years and sex were almost always included in the sample metadata. The prospective study material was composed of cDNA or gDNA derived from T cells, B-cell-depleted T cells, or PBMCs. The samples were drawn from the first 160 participants of the ongoing ImmuneRACE study and from 1,254 subjects provided by 6 global collaborators. The repertoires were released in a freely available public database meant as a resource for research on the immune response to SARS-CoV-2.

On this clone: It has no known antigen specificity. Per-base quality was not reported, and no clone a single base away is much larger than it.

The CDR3 numbers 15 residues from cysteine through phenylalanine. Only the CDR3 region is kept as DNA, spanning 45 bases read in frame from base 1. Taken from the germline V gene (reference sequence), the CDR1 and CDR2 loops are SEHNR and FQNEAQ. V is reduced by 3 bases and J by 1 base, leaving a spacing of 10 bases between them. General study outcomes and caveats: How much clinical and demographic metadata was included differed by source and by participant, and the metadata was provided uncurated.

The immunoSEQ Assay, a bias-controlled multiplex PCR, was used to amplify TCRbeta CDR3 regions from genomic DNA. As for the authors' bioinformatics: The number of nucleated cells in each sample was estimated by amplification of reference gene primers within the assay. Sequence reads were collapsed and filtered to measure the absolute abundance of every unique TCRbeta CDR3 rearrangement. Productive Simpson clonality was computed per sample as the square root of Simpson's diversity index over productive rearrangements. What TCRdb holds here is the immuneACCESS table cut down to in-frame rearrangements. Part of the clones is not present; checked against another copy, under half of the missing clones reflect an unresolved V gene, and the others are unexplained. V and J calls and clone size are those listed in that table; D and trimming were worked out from the DNA. In all, the sample holds 150,000 to 180,000 clones, and just under 85% of those were seen once. The ten largest make up approximately 30% of the sample.

Whole blood was collected in K2EDTA tubes by collaborating institutions according to the institutions' own protocols. Collaborator samples were shipped for TCRbeta analysis as frozen whole blood, isolated PBMCs, or DNA extracted from either sample type. The sequenced sample consisted of peripheral blood. The receptor chain draws on TRBV7-9 and TRBJ1-3, with a weak D call of TRBD1 (5 bases match). The clonotype originates from a woman aged 55-75 years with acute or convalescent COVID-19. The nucleotide sequence is TGTGCCAGCAGCTTCTTGGCAGGGTCTGGAAACACCATATATTTT. Protein translation: CASSFLAGSGNTIYF. Where the CDR3 stops, the reference TRBV7-9 and TRBJ1-3 genes take over; the full variable domain is DTGVSQNPRHKITKRGQNVTFRCDPISEHNRLYWYRQTLGQGPEFLTYFQNEAQLEKSRLLSDRFSAERPKGSFSTLEIQRTEQGDSAMYLCASSFLAGSGNTIYFGEGSWLTVV.